This passage covers 18 T cell receptor beta chains from one sample sequenced in a study of blood T cell repertoires in COVID-19. Using immunoSEQ multiplex PCR, the repertoire was profiled, and TCRdb retains in-frame clones only, with some absent. The sample carries 76,000 or so clones, approximately 80% recorded once. The sample was peripheral blood. These receptors came from a man over 45 with acute or convalescent COVID-19.

The genes are TRBV6-2 or TRBV6-3 and TRBJ1-1; a weak D match, TRBD1 (5 bases). Germline CDR1 reads MNHEY; CDR2 reads SVGEGT. V lost 4 bases and J 1 base, leaving 22 bases between the germline ends. The CDR3 is made up of 18 amino acids. DNA for the CDR3: TGTGCCAGCAGTTTCGCCCGAATAACAGGTCGGGCGAACACTGAAGCTTTCTTT. It translates to CASSFARITGRANTEAFF.

This clone was picked up one time. The chain links TRBV6-5 to TRBJ1-1; D unclear. Per the germline V gene, CDR1 is MNHEY and CDR2 is SVGAGI. The V end was cut by 6 bases, the J end by 0 bases, with 8 bases between. This CDR3 is 13 amino acids long. CDR3 sequence (DNA): TGTGCCAGCAGCCCCGGTATGAACACTGAAGCTTTCTTT. Translation: CASSPGMNTEAFF.

This chain connects TRBV18 to TRBJ2-7; weak D call: TRBD1 (5 bases). The germline V gene has CDR1 KGHSH and CDR2 LQKENI. V lost 0 bases and J 3 bases, leaving 12 bases between the germline ends. CDR3 length: 15 residues. The CDR3 spells CASSPPPGRFYEQYF. CDR3 nucleotides: TGTGCCAGCTCACCACCGCCAGGGCGGTTCTACGAGCAGTACTTC.

The chain employs TRBV6-5 and TRBJ2-7; 10 bases match TRBD2. V shed 6 bases, J shed 4 bases, and the junction held 6 bases outside the gene matches. The CDR3 loop spans 14 amino acids. Germline CDR1 reads MNHEY; CDR2 reads SVGAGI. CDR3 DNA sequence: TGTGCCAGCAGCGTTGGGACTAGCGCATACGAGCAGTACTTC. Its protein is CASSVGTSAYEQYF.

Only one count was recorded for this clone. This chain links TRBV7-2 with TRBJ2-3; 7 nucleotides align to TRBD1. V gave up 3 bases and J gave up 2 bases; unmatched junction bases: 5. This CDR3 spans 15 amino acids. CDR1 is SGHTA and CDR2 is FQGNSA in the germline V gene. The CDR3 region is CASSFRGGLTDTQYF. CDR3 nucleotide sequence: TGTGCCAGCAGCTTTAGAGGGGGCCTCACAGATACGCAGTATTTT.

The chain employs TRBV5-4 and TRBJ2-5, with D possibly TRBD1 on 5 matching bases. Germline V lookup: CDR1 SGHNT, CDR2 YYREEE (reference sequence). The CDR3 is 14 residues long. V dropped 0 bases and J dropped 2 bases, with 8 bases sitting between them. CDR3 sequence reads: CASSLEGPQETQYF. The CDR3, as DNA: TGTGCCAGCAGCTTGGAGGGGCCGCAAGAGACCCAGTACTTC.

For the CDR3, the DNA is TGTGCCAGCAGCCAAGGGCCCGGACAGAGAACCTACGAGCAGTACTTC. This gives the protein CASSQGPGQRTYEQYF. The chain is built from TRBV14 and TRBJ2-7; weak D call: TRBD1 (6 bases). The CDR3 sequence is 16 residues long. Germline CDR1 reads SGHDN; CDR2 reads FVKESK. V was pared by 1 base and J by 2 bases, with 15 bases between.

This clone came up a few times. The chain joins TRBV4-3 to TRBJ2-2; TRBD2 matches 9 bases. Germline values: CDR1 LGHNA, CDR2 YSLEER. Trimming took 0 bases from V and 5 from J; bases not matched to a gene: 7. There are 17 residues in the CDR3. The CDR3, as DNA: TGCGCCAGCAGCCAAGAGGTCCTAGCGGGGAGAACCGGGGAGCTGTTTTTT. Translation: CASSQEVLAGRTGELFF.

The sample holds one count of this clone. The V gene is TRBV7-3, the J gene TRBJ2-3; 7 bases map to TRBD2. Germline lookup yields CDR1 SGHTA and CDR2 FQGTGA. The CDR3 runs 16 residues. J was trimmed by 2 bases and V by 3 bases; bases with no gene match: 8. The CDR3 DNA sequence: TGTGCCAGCAGCTTCTTGCCGGGAGGAAACACAGATACGCAGTATTTT. Its protein product is CASSFLPGGNTDTQYF.

The chain uses TRBV5-1 and TRBJ2-7; D is possibly TRBD2 (5 bases). V lost 0 bases to trimming and J lost 5 bases, with 27 bases between them. The germline gives CDR1 SGHRS, CDR2 YFSETQ. The CDR3 has 19 amino acids. The CDR3 DNA follows: TGCGCCAGCAGCTTGGCCGTCGGGTCAAGGGAGAAAGTGAAGGACGAGCAGTACTTC. Amino acids: CASSLAVGSREKVKDEQYF.

V usage is TRBV14 and J usage is TRBJ2-2; TRBD2 is a possible D gene (6 bases). V was cut by 0 bases and J by 7 bases, with 9 bases left in between. Germline CDR1 and CDR2: SGHDN and FVKESK. The CDR3 contains 14 residues. CDR3: CASSQDRGIGELFF. The CDR3 bases are TGTGCCAGCAGCCAAGATCGGGGGATCGGGGAGCTGTTTTTT.

The chain uses TRBV19 and TRBJ2-5; 7 nucleotides match TRBD1. V dropped 5 bases and J dropped 4; count of bases not matched to a gene: 4. The CDR3 has 13 residues. Germline V CDR1 and CDR2: LNHDA, SQIVND (reference sequence). CDR3 protein: CASSARQGETQYF. The CDR3, as DNA: TGTGCCAGTAGTGCCCGACAGGGAGAGACCCAGTACTTC.

The chain joins TRBV9 to TRBJ1-2; 12 nucleotides align to TRBD1. The CDR3 is made up of 17 amino acids. Losses at the gene ends were 3 bases for V and 9 bases for J; bases not matched to a gene: 15. Germline CDR1 is SGDLS and CDR2 is YYNGEE. The chain's CDR3 is CASSALHIRDRGLSYTF. The CDR3 nucleotides read TGTGCCAGCAGCGCCCTCCATATCCGGGACAGGGGGCTTAGCTACACCTTC. Based on the CDR3 plus reference TRBV9 and TRBJ1-2, the full variable domain is DSGVTQTPKHLITATGQRVTLRCSPRSGDLSVYWYQQSLDQGLQFLIQYYNGEERAKGNILERFSAQQFPDLHSELNLSSLELGDSALYFCASSALHIRDRGLSYTFGSGTRLTVV.

Written as DNA, the CDR3 is TGTGCCAGCAGCTTAGGACCCACAGGAAGTACCGGAAACACCATATATTTT. This sequence encodes CASSLGPTGSTGNTIYF. The rearrangement joins TRBV7-2 to TRBJ1-3; tentatively, D is TRBD1 (5 bases). This CDR3 is built from 17 residues. The germline gives CDR1 SGHTA, CDR2 FQGNSA. V was trimmed by 1 base and J by 4 bases, leaving 17 bases between them.

This clone has a single count. V and J are TRBV18 and TRBJ2-5, with TRBD2 matching 8 bases. The germline CDR1 and CDR2 sequences are KGHSH and LQKENI. The CDR3 has 14 amino acids. J gave up 5 bases and V 1 base, and 3 bases lay outside the gene matches. The CDR3 reads CASSPRTSLETQYF. The CDR3, as DNA: TGTGCCAGCTCACCACGGACTAGCCTGGAGACCCAGTACTTC.

This clone is a singleton in its sample. The chain recombines TRBV27 with TRBJ1-6, with 7 bases lining up with TRBD1. The CDR3 has 14 amino acids. J lost 7 bases, V lost 5 bases, and 5 bases had no gene match. Germline CDR1 is MNHEY and CDR2 is SMNVEV (reference sequence). Here the CDR3 DNA reads TGTGCCAGCAGTCGGCGGGACAGAAATTCACCCCTCCACTTT. This encodes CASSRRDRNSPLHF.

The J gene is TRBJ2-3, the V gene TRBV6-5; TRBD2 agrees at 9 bases. Germline loops: CDR1 MNHEY, CDR2 SVGAGI. V was pared by 0 bases and J by 5 bases, with 6 bases of the junction left unmatched. This CDR3 is 16 amino acids long. The CDR3 nucleotides are TGTGCCAGCAGTTACTCGTTAGCGGGAGATAGAGATACGCAGTATTTT. It translates to CASSYSLAGDRDTQYF.

The chain employs TRBV6-6 and TRBJ1-1; 9 nucleotides align to TRBD1. Germline CDR1 MNHNY, CDR2 SVGAGI (reference sequence). The V gene end was trimmed by 9 bases and the J gene end by 4 bases; junction bases not matched to a gene: 9. The CDR3 spans 14 residues. The CDR3 is CASEGQGTVTEAFF. In DNA form, the CDR3 reads TGTGCCAGTGAGGGACAGGGAACGGTCACTGAAGCTTTCTTT.